The sequence of this T cell receptor (beta chain) was determined in a study of blood T cell repertoires in COVID-19. Study-level background: Italy, Spain and the United States were the sources of the convalescent and acute COVID-19 samples. PBMCs, B-cell-depleted T cells, or T cells were the source of the cDNA or gDNA that made up the material.

This CDR3 has 13 amino acids. Trimming shortened V by 5 bases and J by 5 bases, and 11 bases separated the two germline ends. Germline V gene lookup returns CDR1 KGHSH and CDR2 LQKENI. In the original processing: Amplification of reference gene primers was used by the study to estimate nucleated cell counts. Assay used: immunoSEQ multiplex PCR; TCRdb lists only in-frame clones, some missing. That table is the source of V, J and clone size, and D and trimming were worked out from the DNA. Of 300,000 to 350,000 clones listed, around 88% were seen once; the top ten hold about 3%. This clonotype was sampled from a man aged 30 to 39 with active or convalescent COVID-19. Material for sequencing was peripheral blood. The chain combines TRBV18 with TRBJ2-3, with a tentative D call TRBD1 (6 bases). The DNA of the CDR3 is TGTGCCAGCTCAGCAGGGGTCCTAGATACGCAGTATTTT. Protein product: CASSAGVLDTQYF.